The sequence of this TCR beta chain was determined in a study of memory CD4+ T cells and cytomegalovirus serostatus. Overall study context: Of the healthy Belgian adults, 9 or 10 were CMV seropositive and 20 to 30 seronegative. Overall study results and limits: Median bootstrapped AUC for CMV status was about 0.96 originally, less than 0.93 US-trained.

J lost 1 base, V lost 6 bases, and 2 bases had no gene match. CDR1 and CDR2 (germline): SGHVS, FNYEAQ. CDR3 length: 13 amino acids. As to this clone: Its antigen is currently unknown.

Data came from immunoSEQ multiplex PCR; TCRdb stores just in-frame clones and leaves some out. Of 75,000 to 90,000 clones detected, more than 70% appear once; the ten largest clones hold about 0.72%. Single viable CD3+CD4+CD8-CD45RO+ cells were sorted as the memory CD4+ T cells. The chain is built from TRBV7-6 and TRBJ2-5; TRBD1 aligns across 7 bases. This TCR was sampled from an adult in good health and CMV-seronegative. Sequences were obtained from memory CD4+ T cells from blood. The chain's CDR3 is CASRGTAQETQYF. CDR3 bases: TGTGCCAGCAGGGGGACAGCCCAAGAGACCCAGTACTTC.